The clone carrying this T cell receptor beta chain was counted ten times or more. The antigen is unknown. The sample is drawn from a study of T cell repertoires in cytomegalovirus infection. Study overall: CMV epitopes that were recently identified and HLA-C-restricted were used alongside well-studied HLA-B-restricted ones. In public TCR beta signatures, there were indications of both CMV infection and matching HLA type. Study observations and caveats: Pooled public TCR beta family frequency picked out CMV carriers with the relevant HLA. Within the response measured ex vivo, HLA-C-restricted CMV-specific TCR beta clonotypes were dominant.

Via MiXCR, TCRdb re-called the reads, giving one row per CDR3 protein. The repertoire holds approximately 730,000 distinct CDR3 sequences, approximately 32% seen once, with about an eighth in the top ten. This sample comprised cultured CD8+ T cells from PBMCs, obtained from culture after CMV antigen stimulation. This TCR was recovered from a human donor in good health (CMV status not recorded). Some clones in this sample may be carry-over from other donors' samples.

As DNA, the CDR3 is TGTGCCAGCAGGATGAATAGCGGGGGGGGCACAGATACGCAGTATTTT. Protein: CASRMNSGGGTDTQYF. The chain couples TRBV7-2 to TRBJ2-3; 11 bases match TRBD2. V trimming: 6 bases; J trimming: 1 base; junction bases outside the gene matches: 6. In germline, CDR1 is SGHTA, CDR2 FQGNSA. The CDR3 is made up of 16 amino acids.